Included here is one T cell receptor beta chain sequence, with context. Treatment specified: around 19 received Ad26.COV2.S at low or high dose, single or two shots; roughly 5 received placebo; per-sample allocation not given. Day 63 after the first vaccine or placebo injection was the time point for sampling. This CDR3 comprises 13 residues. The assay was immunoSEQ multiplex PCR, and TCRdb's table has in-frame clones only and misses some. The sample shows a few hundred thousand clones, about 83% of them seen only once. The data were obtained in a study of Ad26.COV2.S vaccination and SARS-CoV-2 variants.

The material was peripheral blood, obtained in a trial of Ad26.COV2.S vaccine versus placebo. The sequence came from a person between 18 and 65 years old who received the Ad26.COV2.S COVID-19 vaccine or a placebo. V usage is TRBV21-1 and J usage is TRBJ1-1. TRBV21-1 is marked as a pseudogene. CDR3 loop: CARPWGLNTEAFF. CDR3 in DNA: TGTGCCAGGCCCTGGGGTTTGAACACTGAAGCTTTCTTT.